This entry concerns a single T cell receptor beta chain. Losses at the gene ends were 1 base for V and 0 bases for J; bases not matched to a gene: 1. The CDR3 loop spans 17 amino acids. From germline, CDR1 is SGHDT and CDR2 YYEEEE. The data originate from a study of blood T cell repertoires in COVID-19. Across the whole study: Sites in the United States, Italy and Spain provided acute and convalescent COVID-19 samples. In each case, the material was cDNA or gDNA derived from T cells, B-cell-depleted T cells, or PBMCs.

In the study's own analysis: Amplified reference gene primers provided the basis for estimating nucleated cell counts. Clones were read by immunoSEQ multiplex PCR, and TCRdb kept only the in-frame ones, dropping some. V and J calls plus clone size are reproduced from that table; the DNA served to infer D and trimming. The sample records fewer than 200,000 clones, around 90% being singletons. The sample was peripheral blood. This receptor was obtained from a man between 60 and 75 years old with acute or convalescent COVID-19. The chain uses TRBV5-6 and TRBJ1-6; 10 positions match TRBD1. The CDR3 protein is CASSLRTGGSYNSPLHF. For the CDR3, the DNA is TGTGCCAGCAGCTTGAGGACAGGGGGCTCCTATAATTCACCCCTCCACTTT.